This T cell receptor beta chain originates from a study of vaccination effects on CD4 cells after COVID-19 (dated by TCRdb to about 2022). Looking at the study overall: Participants received two doses of either the BNT162b2 or the mRNA-1273 mRNA SARS-CoV-2 vaccine. In both COVID-19 convalescent patients and infection-naive vaccine recipients, the study compared SARS-CoV-2 spike-specific CD4+ TCR repertoires from before mRNA vaccination with those from after it. Altogether, nine to ten COVID-19 convalescent patients and a few SARS-CoV-2-naive healthy vaccine recipients made up the full study. In the study, cultures from other donors were sequenced using the Oncomine TCR Beta short-read assay on an Illumina iSeq 100. What the research found in general, with its limitations: Clones induced by infection and clones induced by vaccination both contracted markedly at late timepoints after vaccination, which fits with T cell responses waning over time. In healthy vaccine recipients, vaccine-induced clones were almost all SARS-CoV-2 mono-reactive, with only 1 of 255 being cross-reactive with common cold coronaviruses. The study was limited by a small number of convalescent patients, and early post-infection timepoints were lacking.

The CDR3 goes from the cysteine to the phenylalanine over 15 residues. Only CDR3 DNA remains: 45 bases, in frame from the first base. V is clipped by 4 bases and J by 6 bases, and the sequence between their germline boundaries is 15 bases long. The germline V gene yields SGHTA for CDR1 and FQGNSA for CDR2. As concerns this clone: The antigen it recognizes is unknown. No base-level quality is on record; no much larger clone is a single base apart.

The library came from the immunoSEQ multiplex PCR assay. DNA from the CD4+ T cells that had been cultured and isolated underwent TCR beta CDR3 sequencing. Under the source paper's analysis protocol: The analysis removed non-productive TCR sequences, trimmed reads to the CDR3 region, and retained only CDR3s that were 7 or more amino acids long. The MANAFEST web app was used to pick out antigen-specific clonotypes by comparing their expansion in peptide wells with that in reference cultures. To be called positive, a clone needed expansion at FDR<0.05 compared with the reference and with all other wells, an odds ratio greater than 5, and a frequency greater than 0.1% in two replicate wells. Clonotypes significantly expanded in SARS-CoV-2 spike wells and in at least one common cold coronavirus spike condition were defined as cross-reactive. CDR3 similarity was assessed by Levenshtein distance with the stringdist R package, and unrooted trees were built with ape in R 3.6.1. Here the immuneACCESS table is served through TCRdb, limited to in-frame sequences with V and J called. Missing clones are a known gap in these copies; in checked studies unresolved V genes cover under half, and the rest lacks a known reason. That table furnishes V, J and clone size, whereas the DNA furnished D and trimming. The sample includes about 20,000 clones, with roughly 80% observed a single time. The ten largest clonotypes hold less than 20% of the sample.

In the ViraFEST assay, PBMC were stimulated with viral peptide pools, and antigen-specific CD4+ T cell clonotypes were then identified by expansion using TCR sequencing. After around eleven days of culture, CD4+ T cells were isolated with the EasySep CD4+ T cell isolation kit. None of the healthy vaccine recipients had a prior SARS-CoV-2 infection, which was confirmed by nucleocapsid antibody tests that came back negative both before and after vaccination. Some 2 million PBMC per well were cultured with 9 to 10 ug/ml peptides in IMDM containing roughly 5% human AB serum, approximately 10 IU/ml IL-2 and gentamicin. On days 3 and 7, half of the culture medium was replaced with fresh IL-2-containing medium. Unless noted otherwise, every peptide stimulation condition was cultured in triplicate wells. PBMC were separated from whole blood using Ficoll-Paque Plus gradient centrifugation and were then either cryopreserved at -140C or used fresh. The overlapping peptide pools covered the spike proteins of SARS-CoV-2 and of the common cold coronaviruses HCoV-NL63, HCoV-OC43 and HCoV-229E. Genomic DNA was extracted from cultured CD4+ T cells with the QIAamp micro DNA kit.

This material consisted of CD4+ T cells from PBMCs cultured with HCoV-NL63 spike peptides, taken before COVID-19 vaccination. The sample's cell subset or site, from its label and the paper: HCoV-NL63 spike overlapping peptide pool stimulation. The clonotype originates from a human donor who received a COVID-19 vaccine. The chain is encoded by TRBV7-2 joined to TRBJ1-4; the D segment could be TRBD1, given 5 matching bases. The CDR3 region: CASSSGRGGDEKLFF. The sequenced DNA is TGTGCCAGCAGCTCGGGTCGGGGCGGCGATGAAAAACTGTTTTTT.